Listed below are T cell receptor beta chains from one sample, sequenced in a study of control samples from healthy donors and cancer patients. Assay: immunoSEQ multiplex PCR; the TCRdb copy retains only in-frame clones and omits some. The sample yields 150,000 to 200,000 clones, 75% to 95% seen once. The sequencing input was blood. These receptors all come from a woman in her twenties or thirties in good health. CDR3s include the opening cysteine and the closing phenylalanine or tryptophan. A D gene is named only where the DNA matches it firmly. Size is stated for part of the rows, as once, few or many counts, or as a class when the clone is expanded.

J | D | V | size | CDR3 | DNA
TRBJ2-1 | TRBD1 | TRBV9 | - | CASSIGTGGEYNEQFF | TGTGCCAGCAGCATAGGGACAGGGGGCGAATACAATGAGCAGTTCTTC
TRBJ2-7 | TRBD2 | TRBV7-9 | - | CASSLASGGAYEQYF | TGTGCCAGCAGCTTAGCAAGCGGGGGGGCCTACGAGCAGTACTTC
TRBJ2-3 | - | TRBV7-2 | - | CASSLRRTDTQYF | TGTGCCAGCAGCTTAAGGCGCACAGATACGCAGTATTTT
TRBJ1-1 | - | TRBV4-1 | - | CASSQLVKVNTEAFF | TGCGCCAGCAGCCAACTCGTGAAGGTGAACACTGAAGCTTTCTTT
TRBJ1-4 | - | TRBV2 | - | CASSPTGQEKLFF | TGTGCCAGCAGTCCAACAGGGCAGGAAAAACTGTTTTTT
TRBJ2-3 | - | TRBV30 | - | CAWSRGLDADTQYF | TGTGCCTGGAGTCGAGGGCTGGATGCAGATACGCAGTATTTT
TRBJ2-3 | - | TRBV6-1 | - | CASSEAWGRADTQYF | TGTGCCAGCAGTGAAGCCTGGGGCCGGGCAGATACGCAGTATTTT
TRBJ1-1 | - | TRBV29-1 | - | CSVGRSNTEAFF | TGCAGCGTCGGACGATCGAACACTGAAGCTTTCTTT
TRBJ2-2 | TRBD2 | TRBV7-3 | - | CASSPGTSYTGELFF | TGTGCCAGCAGCCCTGGGACTAGTTACACCGGGGAGCTGTTTTTT
TRBJ2-7 | - | TRBV27 | - | CASSFCCGIHYEQYF | TGTGCCAGCAGTTTCTGTTGCGGGATCCACTACGAGCAGTACTTC
TRBJ1-1 | - | TRBV18 | - | CASSPTVNTEAFF | TGTGCCAGCTCACCGACAGTGAACACTGAAGCTTTCTTT
TRBJ1-2 | - | TRBV5-1 | - | CASSFTANYGYTF | TGCGCCAGCAGCTTTACAGCTAACTATGGCTACACCTTC
TRBJ2-7 | TRBD2 | TRBV3-1/TRBV3-2 | - | CASSQTPAGGFYEQYF | TGTGCCAGCAGCCAAACCCCAGCGGGAGGATTCTACGAGCAGTACTTC
TRBJ2-1 | TRBD2 | TRBV6-2/TRBV6-3 | - | CASSYGTRSGEQFF | TGTGCCAGCAGTTACGGGACTAGGTCTGGTGAGCAGTTCTTC
TRBJ2-3 | TRBD2 | TRBV7-2 | - | CASSRGRVSTDTQYF | TGTGCCAGCAGCCGCGGGAGGGTGAGCACAGATACGCAGTATTTT
TRBJ2-5 | TRBD2 | TRBV11-3 | - | CASSLGGQETQYF | TGTGCCAGCAGCTTGGGGGGGCAAGAGACCCAGTACTTC
TRBJ1-1 | - | TRBV6-6 | once | CASSYGKNTEAFF | TGTGCCAGCAGTTACGGGAAGAACACTGAAGCTTTCTTT
TRBJ1-6 | - | TRBV6-5 | few | CASSETATNSPLHF | TGTGCCAGCAGCGAGACAGCCACTAATTCACCCCTCCACTTT
TRBJ2-2 | - | TRBV4-1 | once | CASSHPGTGELFF | TGCGCCAGCAGCCACCCCGGGACCGGGGAGCTGTTTTTT
TRBJ2-1 | TRBD2 | TRBV28 | - | CASSFSLAGGYNEQFF | TGTGCCAGCAGTTTCTCCCTAGCGGGAGGGTACAATGAGCAGTTCTTC
TRBJ2-5 | - | TRBV11-3 | - | CASSLGGRETQYF | TGTGCCAGCAGCTTAGGGGGACGAGAGACCCAGTACTTC
TRBJ2-7 | TRBD2 | TRBV19 | - | CASSTSGGTYEQYF | TGTGCCAGTAGTACTAGCGGGGGGACCTACGAGCAGTACTTC
TRBJ1-5 | - | TRBV7-2 | - | CASSLGGGQPQHF | TGTGCCAGCAGCTTAGGAGGCGGGCAGCCCCAGCATTTT
TRBJ1-1 | TRBD1 | TRBV5-4 | - | CASSSGQGAYTEAFF | TGTGCCAGCAGCTCGGGACAGGGGGCGTACACTGAAGCTTTCTTT
TRBJ2-3 | - | TRBV7-9 | - | CASSTRGPDTQYF | TGTGCCAGCAGCACCAGGGGTCCAGATACGCAGTATTTT
TRBJ2-7 | - | TRBV5-1 | - | CASSLGSSYEQYF | TGCGCCAGCAGCTTGGGCAGCTCCTACGAGCAGTACTTC
TRBJ2-5 | TRBD1 | TRBV7-3 | - | CASTPTGGETQYF | TGTGCCAGCACCCCGACAGGGGGGGAGACCCAGTACTTC
TRBJ2-3 | TRBD2 | TRBV6-2/TRBV6-3 | - | CASSSTSEWTDTQYF | TGTGCCAGCAGCTCGACTAGCGAGTGGACAGATACGCAGTATTTT
TRBJ1-6 | - | TRBV12-3/TRBV12-4 | - | CASSFVYSPLHF | TGTGCCAGCAGTTTCGTCTATTCACCCCTCCACTTT
TRBJ1-5 | TRBD1 | TRBV28 | few | CASKPGQGAQPQHF | TGTGCCAGCAAGCCGGGACAGGGGGCTCAGCCCCAGCATTTT
TRBJ2-3 | TRBD2 | TRBV25-1 | - | CASSEWVAGATDTQYF | TGTGCCAGCAGTGAATGGGTAGCGGGGGCCACAGATACGCAGTATTTT
TRBJ1-4 | TRBD1 | TRBV18 | - | CTSSPRTGDEKLFF | TGTACCAGCTCACCTAGGACAGGGGATGAAAAACTGTTTTTT